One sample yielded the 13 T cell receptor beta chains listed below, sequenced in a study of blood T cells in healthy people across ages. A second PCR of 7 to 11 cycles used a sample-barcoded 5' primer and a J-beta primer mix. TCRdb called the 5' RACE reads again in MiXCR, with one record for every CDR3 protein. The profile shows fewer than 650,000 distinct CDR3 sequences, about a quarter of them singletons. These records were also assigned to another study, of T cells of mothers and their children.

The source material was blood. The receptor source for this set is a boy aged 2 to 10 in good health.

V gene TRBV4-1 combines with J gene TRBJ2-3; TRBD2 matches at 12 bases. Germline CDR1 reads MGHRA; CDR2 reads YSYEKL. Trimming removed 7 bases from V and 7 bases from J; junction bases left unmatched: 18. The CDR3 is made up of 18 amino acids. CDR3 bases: TGCGCCAGCACACAGGGGGCGGCTAGCGGGAGGGCTGCTAATACGCAGTATTTT. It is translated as CASTQGAASGRAANTQYF.

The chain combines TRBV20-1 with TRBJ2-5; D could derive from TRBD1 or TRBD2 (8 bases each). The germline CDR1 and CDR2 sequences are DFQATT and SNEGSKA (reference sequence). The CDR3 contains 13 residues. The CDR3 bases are TGCAGCGCAATAGCGGGGACAGGAGAGACCCAGTACTTC. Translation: CSAIAGTGETQYF.

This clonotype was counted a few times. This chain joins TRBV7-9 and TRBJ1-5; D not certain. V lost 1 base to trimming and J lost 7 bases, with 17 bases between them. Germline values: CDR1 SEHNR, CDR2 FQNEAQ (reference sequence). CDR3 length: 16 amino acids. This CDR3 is CASSLGYWEFKQPQHF. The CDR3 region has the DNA TGTGCCAGCAGCTTAGGTTACTGGGAATTCAAACAGCCCCAGCATTTT.

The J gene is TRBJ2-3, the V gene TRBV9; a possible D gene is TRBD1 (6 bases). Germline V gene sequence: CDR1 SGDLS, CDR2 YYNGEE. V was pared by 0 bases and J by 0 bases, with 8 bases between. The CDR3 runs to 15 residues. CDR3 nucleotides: TGTGCCAGCAGCGTAGAGGGGGACAGCACAGATACGCAGTATTTT. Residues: CASSVEGDSTDTQYF.

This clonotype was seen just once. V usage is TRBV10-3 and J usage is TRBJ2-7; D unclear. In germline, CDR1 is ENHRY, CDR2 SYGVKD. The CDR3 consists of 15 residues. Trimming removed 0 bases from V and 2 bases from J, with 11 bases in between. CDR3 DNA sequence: TGTGCCATCAGTGAGTCGCGCAGGTTTACCTACGAGCAGTACTTC. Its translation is CAISESRRFTYEQYF.

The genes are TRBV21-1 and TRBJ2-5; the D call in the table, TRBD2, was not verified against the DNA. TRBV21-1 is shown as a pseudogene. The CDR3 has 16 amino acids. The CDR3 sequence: CASSKVCRAPEETQYF. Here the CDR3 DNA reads TGTGCCAGCAGCAAAGTCTGCAGGGCACCTGAAGAGACCCAGTACTTC.

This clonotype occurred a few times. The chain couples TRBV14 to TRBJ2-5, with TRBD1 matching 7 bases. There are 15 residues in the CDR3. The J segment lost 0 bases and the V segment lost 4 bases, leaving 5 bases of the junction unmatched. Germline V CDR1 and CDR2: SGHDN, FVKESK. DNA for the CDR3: TGTGCCAGCAGCCCGGGACAGCACCACCAAGAGACCCAGTACTTC. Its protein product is CASSPGQHHQETQYF.

The CDR3 loop is CASSYADRPGYTF. For the CDR3, the DNA is TGTGCCAGCAGTTACGCAGACAGGCCGGGCTACACCTTC. The V and J genes are TRBV6-2 or TRBV6-3 and TRBJ1-2; D may be TRBD1 (6 bases). CDR3 length: 13 residues. The V gene's germline CDR1 is MNHEY and CDR2 SVGEGT. The V gene lost 2 bases and the J gene lost 8 bases, with 12 bases spanning the gap.

CDR3 region: CSVEPGTTDTQYF. The CDR3 region has the DNA TGCAGCGTTGAGCCAGGGACCACAGATACGCAGTATTTT. The chain joins TRBV29-1 to TRBJ2-3; either TRBD1 or TRBD2 may supply D (5 bases each). The V gene lost 3 bases and the J gene lost 2 bases, with 9 bases spanning the gap. CDR1 and CDR2 (germline): SQVTM, ANQGSEA. The CDR3 spans 13 residues.

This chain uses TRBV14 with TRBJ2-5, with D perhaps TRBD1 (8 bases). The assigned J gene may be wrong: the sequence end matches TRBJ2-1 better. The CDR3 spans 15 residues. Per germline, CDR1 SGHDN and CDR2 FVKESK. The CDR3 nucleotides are TGTGCCAGCAGCCAAATACAGGGGGGGTACAATGAGCAGTTCTTC. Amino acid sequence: CASSQIQGGYNEQFF.

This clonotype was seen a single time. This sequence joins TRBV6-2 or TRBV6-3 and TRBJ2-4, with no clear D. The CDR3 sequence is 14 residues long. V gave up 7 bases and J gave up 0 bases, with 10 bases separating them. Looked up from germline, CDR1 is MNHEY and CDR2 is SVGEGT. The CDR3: CASTLSLAKNIQYF. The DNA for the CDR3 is TGTGCCAGCACACTTAGCCTAGCCAAAAACATTCAGTACTTC.

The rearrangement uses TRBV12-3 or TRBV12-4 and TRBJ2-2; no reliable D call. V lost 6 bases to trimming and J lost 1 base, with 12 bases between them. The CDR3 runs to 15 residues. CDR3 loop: CASRPNPGNTGELFF. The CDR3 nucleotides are TGTGCCAGCAGACCAAACCCGGGGAACACCGGGGAGCTGTTTTTT.

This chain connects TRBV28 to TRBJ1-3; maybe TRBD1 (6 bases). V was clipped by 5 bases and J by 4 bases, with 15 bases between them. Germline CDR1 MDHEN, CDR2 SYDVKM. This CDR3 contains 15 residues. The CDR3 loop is CASSPAGAAGNTIYF. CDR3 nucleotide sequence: TGTGCCAGCAGTCCCGCGGGGGCGGCGGGAAACACCATATATTTT.